This T cell receptor beta chain stems from a study of blood T cell repertoires in COVID-19. Assay: immunoSEQ multiplex PCR; the TCRdb copy retains only in-frame clones and omits some. The top ten clones hold around 3.3% of a sample with under 250,000 clones, about 80% of them seen once. This receptor was identified in a woman in her thirties or forties who had been exposed to COVID-19. The sequencing input was PBMCs or T cells enriched from blood (not recorded which).

The CDR3 coding sequence is TGTGCCAGCAGCTTTGAACAGGTTAACTATGGCTACACCTTC. Its translation is CASSFEQVNYGYTF. The rearrangement links TRBV5-5 to TRBJ1-2; the D gene is possibly TRBD1 (5 bases). This CDR3 has 14 amino acids. CDR1 SGHKS and CDR2 YYEKEE come from the germline V gene (reference sequence). The V gene lost 2 bases and the J gene lost 1 base, with 9 bases spanning the gap.